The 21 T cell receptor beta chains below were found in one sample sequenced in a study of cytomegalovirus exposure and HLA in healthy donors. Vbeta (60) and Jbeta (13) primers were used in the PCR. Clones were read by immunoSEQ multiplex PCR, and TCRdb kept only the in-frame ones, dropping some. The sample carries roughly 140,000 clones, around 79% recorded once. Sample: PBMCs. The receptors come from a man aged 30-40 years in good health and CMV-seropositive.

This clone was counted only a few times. The CDR3 region is CASSELGGTGELFF. CDR3 nucleotide sequence: TGTGCCAGCAGTGAATTAGGAGGCACCGGGGAGCTGTTTTTT. V gene TRBV25-1 combines with J gene TRBJ2-2; the D gene is possibly TRBD2 (5 bases). CDR3 length: 14 residues. Germline-derived CDR1 and CDR2 are MGHDK and SYGVNS. V was clipped by 1 base and J by 4 bases, with 7 bases between them.

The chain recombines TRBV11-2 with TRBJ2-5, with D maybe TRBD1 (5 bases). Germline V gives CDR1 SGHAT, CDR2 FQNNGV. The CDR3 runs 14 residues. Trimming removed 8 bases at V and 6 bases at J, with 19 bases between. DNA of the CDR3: TGTGCCAGCTCCCCTGCAGGGCTCTGGAAGACCCAGTACTTC. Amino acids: CASSPAGLWKTQYF.

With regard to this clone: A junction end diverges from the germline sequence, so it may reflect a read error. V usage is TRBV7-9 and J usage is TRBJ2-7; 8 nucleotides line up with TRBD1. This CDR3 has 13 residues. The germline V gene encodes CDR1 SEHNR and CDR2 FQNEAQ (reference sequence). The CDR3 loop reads CSSSARQGYEQYF. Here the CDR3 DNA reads TGTTCCAGCAGCGCGCGACAGGGGTACGAGCAGTACTTC.

CDR3 nucleotides: TGCGCCAGCAGCCAGCCGACTAGCGGGGGCACAGATACGCAGTATTTT. It is translated as CASSQPTSGGTDTQYF. J is TRBJ2-3 and V is TRBV4-1; 11 bases are a match to TRBD2. CDR1 MGHRA and CDR2 YSYEKL come from the germline V gene. Trimming cost V 3 bases and J 1 base; bases outside gene matches: 3. The CDR3 is 16 residues long.

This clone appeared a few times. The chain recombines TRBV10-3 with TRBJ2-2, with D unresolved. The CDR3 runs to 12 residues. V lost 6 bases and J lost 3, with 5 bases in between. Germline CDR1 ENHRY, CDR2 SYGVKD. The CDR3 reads CAIRAYTGELFF. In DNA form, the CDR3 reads TGTGCCATCAGGGCTTACACCGGGGAGCTGTTTTTT.

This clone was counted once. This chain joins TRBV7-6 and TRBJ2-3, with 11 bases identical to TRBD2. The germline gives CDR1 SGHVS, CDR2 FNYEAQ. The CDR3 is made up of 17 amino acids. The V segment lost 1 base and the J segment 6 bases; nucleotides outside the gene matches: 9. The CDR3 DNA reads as TGTGCCAGCAGCTTAGGGGTAGCGGGAGGGTTGTCGGATACGCAGTATTTT. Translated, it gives CASSLGVAGGLSDTQYF.

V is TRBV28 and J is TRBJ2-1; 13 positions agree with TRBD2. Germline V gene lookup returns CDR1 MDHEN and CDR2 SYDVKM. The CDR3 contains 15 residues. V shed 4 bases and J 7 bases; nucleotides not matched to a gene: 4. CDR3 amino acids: CASSYSTSGGNEQFF. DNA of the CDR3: TGTGCCAGCAGTTATTCGACTAGCGGGGGGAATGAGCAGTTCTTC.

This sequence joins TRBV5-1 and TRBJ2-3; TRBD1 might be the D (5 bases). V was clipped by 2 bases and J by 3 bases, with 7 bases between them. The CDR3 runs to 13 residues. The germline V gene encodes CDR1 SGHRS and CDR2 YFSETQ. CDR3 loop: CASSLTGTDTQYF. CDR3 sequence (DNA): TGCGCCAGCAGCTTAACAGGTACAGATACGCAGTATTTT.

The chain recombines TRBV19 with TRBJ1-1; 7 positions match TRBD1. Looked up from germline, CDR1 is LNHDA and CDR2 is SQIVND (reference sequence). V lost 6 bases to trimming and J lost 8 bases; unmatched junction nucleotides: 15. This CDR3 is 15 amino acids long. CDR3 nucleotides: TGTGCCAGTAGCCCAAGACAGGGTTACAAGAGCGAAGCTTTCTTT. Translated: CASSPRQGYKSEAFF.

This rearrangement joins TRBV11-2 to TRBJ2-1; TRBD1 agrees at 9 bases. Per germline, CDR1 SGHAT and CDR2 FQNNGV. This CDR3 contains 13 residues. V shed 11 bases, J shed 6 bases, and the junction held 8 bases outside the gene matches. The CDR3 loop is CAASHRGRNEQFF. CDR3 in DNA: TGTGCCGCGTCACACAGGGGGCGCAATGAGCAGTTCTTC.

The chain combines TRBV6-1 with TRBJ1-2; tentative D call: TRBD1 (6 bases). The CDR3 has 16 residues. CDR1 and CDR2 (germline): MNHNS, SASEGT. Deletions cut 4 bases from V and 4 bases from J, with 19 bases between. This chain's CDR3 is CASSGTRAGAAYGYTF. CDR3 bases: TGTGCCAGCAGTGGGACCCGCGCGGGGGCAGCCTATGGCTACACCTTC.

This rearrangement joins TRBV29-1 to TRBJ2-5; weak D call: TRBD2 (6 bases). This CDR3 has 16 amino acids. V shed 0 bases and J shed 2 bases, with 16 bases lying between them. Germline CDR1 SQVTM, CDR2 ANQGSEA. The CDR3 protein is CSVEEGGGIWQETQYF. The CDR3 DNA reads TGCAGCGTTGAAGAGGGTGGGGGGATTTGGCAAGAGACCCAGTACTTC.

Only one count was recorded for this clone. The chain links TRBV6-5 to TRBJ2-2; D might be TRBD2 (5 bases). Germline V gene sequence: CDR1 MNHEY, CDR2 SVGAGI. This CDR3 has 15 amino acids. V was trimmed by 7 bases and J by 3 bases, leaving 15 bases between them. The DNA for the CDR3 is TGTGCCAGCATCGCGGGCGGGCTCTACACCGGGGAGCTGTTTTTT. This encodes CASIAGGLYTGELFF.

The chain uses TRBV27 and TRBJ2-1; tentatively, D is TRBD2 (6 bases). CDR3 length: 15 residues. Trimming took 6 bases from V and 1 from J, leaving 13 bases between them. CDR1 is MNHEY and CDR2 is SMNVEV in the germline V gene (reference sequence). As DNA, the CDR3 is TGTGCCAGCAGGGCCCGGGGGTCATCCTACAATGAGCAGTTCTTC. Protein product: CASRARGSSYNEQFF.

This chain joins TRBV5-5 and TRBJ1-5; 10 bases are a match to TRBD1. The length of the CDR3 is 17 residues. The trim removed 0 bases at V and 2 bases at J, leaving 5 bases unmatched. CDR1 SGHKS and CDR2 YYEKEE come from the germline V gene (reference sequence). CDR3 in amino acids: CASSLEGDRGRNQPQHF. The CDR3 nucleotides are TGTGCCAGCAGCTTGGAGGGGGACAGGGGCCGCAATCAGCCCCAGCATTTT. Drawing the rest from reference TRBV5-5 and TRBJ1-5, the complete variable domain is DAGVTQSPTHLIKTRGQQVTLRCSPISGHKSVSWYQQVLGQGPQFIFQYYEKEERGRGNFPDRFSARQFPNYSSELNVNALLLGDSALYLCASSLEGDRGRNQPQHFGDGTRLSIL.

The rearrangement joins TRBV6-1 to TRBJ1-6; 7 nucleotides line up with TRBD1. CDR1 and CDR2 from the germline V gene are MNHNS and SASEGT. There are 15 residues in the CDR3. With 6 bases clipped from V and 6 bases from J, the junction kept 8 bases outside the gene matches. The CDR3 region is CASSPWDRGNSPLHF. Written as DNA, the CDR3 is TGTGCCAGCAGCCCATGGGACAGAGGTAATTCACCCCTCCACTTT.

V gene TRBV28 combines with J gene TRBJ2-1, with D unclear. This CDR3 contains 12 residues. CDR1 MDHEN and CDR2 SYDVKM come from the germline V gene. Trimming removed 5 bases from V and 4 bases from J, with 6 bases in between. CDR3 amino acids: CASSPVYNEQFF. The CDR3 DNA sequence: TGTGCCAGCAGTCCCGTTTACAATGAGCAGTTCTTC.

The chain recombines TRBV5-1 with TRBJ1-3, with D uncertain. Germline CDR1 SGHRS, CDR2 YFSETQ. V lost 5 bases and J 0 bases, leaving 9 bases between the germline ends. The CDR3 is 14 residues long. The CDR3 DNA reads TGCGCCAGCAGTGGCGGCAACTCTGGAAACACCATATATTTT. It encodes CASSGGNSGNTIYF.

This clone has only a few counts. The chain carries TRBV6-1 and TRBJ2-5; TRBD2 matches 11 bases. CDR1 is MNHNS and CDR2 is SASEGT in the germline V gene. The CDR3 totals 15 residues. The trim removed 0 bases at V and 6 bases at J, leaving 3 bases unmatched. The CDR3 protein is CASSEAGTSGKTQYF. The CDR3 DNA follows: TGTGCCAGCAGTGAAGCAGGGACTAGCGGAAAGACCCAGTACTTC.

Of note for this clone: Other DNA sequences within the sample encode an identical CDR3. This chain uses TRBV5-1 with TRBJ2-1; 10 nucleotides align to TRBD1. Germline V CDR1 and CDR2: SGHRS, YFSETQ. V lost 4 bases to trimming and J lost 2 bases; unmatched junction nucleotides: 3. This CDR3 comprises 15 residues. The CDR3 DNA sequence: TGCGCCAGCAGCCCAGGACAGGGGGCCTACAATGAGCAGTTCTTC. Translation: CASSPGQGAYNEQFF. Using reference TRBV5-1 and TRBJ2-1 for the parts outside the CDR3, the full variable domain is KAGVTQTPRYLIKTRGQQVTLSCSPISGHRSVSWYQQTPGQGLQFLFEYFSETQRNKGNFPGRFSGRQFSNSRSEMNVSTLELGDSALYLCASSPGQGAYNEQFFGPGTRLTVL.

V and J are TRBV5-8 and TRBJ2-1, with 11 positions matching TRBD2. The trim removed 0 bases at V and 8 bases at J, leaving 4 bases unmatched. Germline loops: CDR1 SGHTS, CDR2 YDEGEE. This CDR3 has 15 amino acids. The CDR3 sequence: CASSLGLAGLDEQFF. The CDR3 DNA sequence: TGTGCCAGCAGCTTGGGACTAGCGGGATTGGATGAGCAGTTCTTC.